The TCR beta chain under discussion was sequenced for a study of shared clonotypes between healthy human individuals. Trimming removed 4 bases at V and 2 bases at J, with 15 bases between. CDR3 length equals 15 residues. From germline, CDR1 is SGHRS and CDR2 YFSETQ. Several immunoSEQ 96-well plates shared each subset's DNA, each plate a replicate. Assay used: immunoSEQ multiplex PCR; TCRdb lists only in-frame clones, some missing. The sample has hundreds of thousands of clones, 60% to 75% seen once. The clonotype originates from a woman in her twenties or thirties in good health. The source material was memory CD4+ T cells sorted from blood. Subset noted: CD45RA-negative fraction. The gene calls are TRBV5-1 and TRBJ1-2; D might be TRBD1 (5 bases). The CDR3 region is CASSGTWDGNYGYTF. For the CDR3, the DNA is TGCGCCAGCAGCGGAACTTGGGACGGGAACTATGGCTACACCTTC.